This TCR beta chain was retrieved from a study of blood T cell repertoires in COVID-19. Study information: Samples came from the United States, Italy and Spain, spanning acute and convalescent COVID-19. PBMCs, B-cell-depleted T cells, or T cells were the source of the cDNA or gDNA that made up the material.

CDR1 and CDR2 (germline): MDHEN, SYDVKM. The CDR3 sequence is 14 residues long. With V trimmed by 2 bases and J by 6 bases, 4 bases remained unmatched. As processed by the authors: Reference gene primer amplification in the assay estimated nucleated cell counts. Using immunoSEQ multiplex PCR, the repertoire was profiled, and TCRdb retains in-frame clones only, with some absent. The DNA gave D and trimming, while V, J and clone size come from that table. The table lists 150,000 or so clones, approximately 88% of them singletons. Source material: peripheral blood. The receptor comes from a human donor in a cohort sampled during active COVID-19. The chain couples TRBV28 to TRBJ2-1, with 7 bases that match TRBD2. CDR3 in amino acids: CASSLRTRGNEQFF. The DNA for the CDR3 is TGTGCCAGCAGTTTAAGGACTAGGGGCAATGAGCAGTTCTTC.